The 20 T cell receptor beta chains below were found in one sample sequenced in a study of blood T cell repertoires in COVID-19. Profiled with immunoSEQ multiplex PCR; TCRdb holds only in-frame clones, not every one. The table has more than 350,000 clones, 75% to 90% seen once. Specimen: PBMCs or T cells enriched from blood (not recorded which). Every receptor here comes from a man aged 18-30 years who had recovered from COVID-19.

The chain uses TRBV15 and TRBJ2-7; D gene ambiguous. There are 16 residues in the CDR3. Trimming took 1 base from V and 0 from J, leaving 13 bases between them. The germline V gene encodes CDR1 LNHNV and CDR2 YYDKDF (reference sequence). Here the CDR3 reads CATSRAVGLSSYEQYF. The CDR3 DNA reads as TGTGCCACCAGCAGAGCCGTGGGCCTCAGCTCCTACGAGCAGTACTTC.

The chain has TRBV6-5 and TRBJ2-7; 7 bases line up with TRBD1. The CDR3 is 14 amino acids. V trimming: 2 bases; J trimming: 4 bases; junction bases outside the gene matches: 5. Germline CDR1 MNHEY, CDR2 SVGAGI. This CDR3 reads CASSYPDRFYEQYF. CDR3 in DNA: TGTGCCAGCAGTTACCCGGACAGGTTTTACGAGCAGTACTTC.

This chain uses TRBV28 with TRBJ1-5, with 11 bases lining up with TRBD1. Germline V CDR1 and CDR2: MDHEN, SYDVKM. V was clipped by 4 bases and J by 5 bases; unmatched bases: 4. CDR3 length: 15 residues. For the CDR3, the DNA is TGTGCCAGCAGTTCGGACAGGGGGCTCTATCAGCCCCAGCATTTT. This translates into CASSSDRGLYQPQHF.

This rearrangement joins TRBV10-3 to TRBJ2-7; 9 bases align to TRBD2. The ends lost 7 bases at V and 4 bases at J; junction bases unmatched: 2. The CDR3 length is 12 residues. CDR1 is ENHRY and CDR2 is SYGVKD in the germline V gene. The CDR3 region is CAIKTSGYEQYF. CDR3 in DNA: TGTGCCATCAAGACTAGCGGATACGAGCAGTACTTC.

The V gene is TRBV28, the J gene TRBJ2-1; the match to TRBD2 covers 8 bases. The CDR3 contains 15 residues. Germline CDR1 MDHEN, CDR2 SYDVKM. Trimming at V came to 6 bases and at J to 8 bases, leaving 12 bases not matched to a gene. Written as DNA, the CDR3 is TGTGCCAGCAGCAGGTCCCGAGCGGGAGTGCATGAGCAGTTCTTC. Its translation is CASSRSRAGVHEQFF.

V and J are TRBV6-5 and TRBJ2-4; 10 bases agree with TRBD1. From germline, CDR1 is MNHEY and CDR2 SVGAGI. Trimming took 7 bases from V and 8 from J; bases not matched to a gene: 8. The CDR3 is 14 residues long. The CDR3 DNA reads TGTGCCAGCACCCCGGGACAGGGGCTGCACATTCAGTACTTC. This translates into CASTPGQGLHIQYF.

The rearrangement uses TRBV15 and TRBJ2-1; D gene unclear. This CDR3 comprises 12 residues. Trimming removed 5 bases from V and 4 bases from J, with 6 bases in between. The germline V gene encodes CDR1 LNHNV and CDR2 YYDKDF (reference sequence). DNA of the CDR3: TGTGCCACCAGCCGAGCTTACAATGAGCAGTTCTTC. It yields the protein CATSRAYNEQFF.

The V call is TRBV2, the J call TRBJ2-7; 10 bases fit TRBD2. The germline V gene has CDR1 SNHLY and CDR2 FYNNEI. This CDR3 region has 14 residues. The junction had 16 bases not matched to a gene; V was cut back by 9 bases and J by 11 bases. In DNA form, the CDR3 reads TGTGCCAGGCCTTCTAGCGGGGGAACTTACCGAAAGTACTTC. Protein product: CARPSSGGTYRKYF.

The chain recombines TRBV2 with TRBJ2-3, with 9 nucleotides matching TRBD2. This CDR3 comprises 19 residues. Trimming cost V 2 bases and J 0 bases; bases outside gene matches: 12. Germline V lookup: CDR1 SNHLY, CDR2 FYNNEI. The CDR3 DNA sequence: TGTGCCAGCAGTGAATTGGCTGCTAGCGGGGTTGCTAGCACAGATACGCAGTATTTT. This encodes CASSELAASGVASTDTQYF.

This clone was detected only once. This sequence joins TRBV2 and TRBJ2-1; weak D call: TRBD2 (5 bases). The CDR3 consists of 12 residues. Trimming shortened V by 7 bases and J by 5 bases, and 9 bases separated the two germline ends. Germline V gene data show CDR1 as SNHLY and CDR2 as FYNNEI. The CDR3 coding sequence is TGTGCCAGCAATGGACTGAACAATGAGCAGTTCTTC. This translates into CASNGLNNEQFF. Based on the CDR3 plus reference TRBV2 and TRBJ2-1, the full variable domain is EPEVTQTPSHQVTQMGQEVILRCVPISNHLYFYWYRQILGQKVEFLVSFYNNEISEKSEIFDDQFSVERPDGSNFTLKIRSTKLEDSAMYFCASNGLNNEQFFGPGTRLTVL.

The chain has TRBV19 and TRBJ2-5; 9 bases map to TRBD1. Germline CDR1 LNHDA, CDR2 SQIVND (reference sequence). The CDR3 runs to 19 residues. V gave up 2 bases and J gave up 5 bases; unmatched junction bases: 18. CDR3 in DNA: TGTGCCAGTAGTATAACCGCGGACAGGGACAGGGTGAGGTCGGAGACCCAGTACTTC. Its protein is CASSITADRDRVRSETQYF.

This sequence joins TRBV4-3 and TRBJ1-1; D uncertain. Germline V CDR1 and CDR2: LGHNA, YSLEER. Trimming cost V 1 base and J 1 base, with 7 bases left between them. CDR3 length equals 14 residues. The CDR3 reads CASSQVPGNTEAFF. DNA of the CDR3: TGCGCCAGCAGCCAAGTTCCCGGGAACACTGAAGCTTTCTTT.

The V call is TRBV7-2, the J call TRBJ2-2; D is possibly TRBD1 (8 bases). The CDR3 covers 16 residues. Germline values: CDR1 SGHTA, CDR2 FQGNSA. V lost 5 bases, J lost 7 bases, and 20 bases lay in between. The CDR3 DNA is TGTGCCAGCAGCCCCCAGGGGGCGGGAGTTCGCGGGGAGCTGTTTTTT. Its protein is CASSPQGAGVRGELFF.

This chain connects TRBV3-1 (or the pseudogene TRBV3-2) to TRBJ2-7, with a tentative D call TRBD1 (6 bases). Germline V gene data show CDR1 as LGHDT and CDR2 as YNNKEL (reference sequence). The length of the CDR3 is 13 residues. V was shortened by 4 bases and J by 5 bases, with 12 bases between the two germline ends. CDR3 amino acids: CASSRTGLHEQYF. CDR3 DNA: TGTGCCAGCAGCCGCACAGGGTTGCACGAGCAGTACTTC.

The chain links TRBV24-1 to TRBJ1-4, with TRBD1 matching over 7 bases. The CDR3 contains 20 residues. The V gene's germline CDR1 is KGHDR and CDR2 SFDVKD. V gave up 3 bases and J gave up 0 bases; unmatched junction bases: 15. CDR3 coding DNA: TGTGCCACCAGTGATCCGGGACAGTGCGTGCCGGCCGCAACTAATGAAAAACTGTTTTTT. It encodes CATSDPGQCVPAATNEKLFF.

The rearrangement uses TRBV20-1 and TRBJ2-7; 8 nucleotides line up with TRBD2. Germline trimming cut 3 bases from V and 2 bases from J; bases unmatched to any gene: 6. Germline CDR1 and CDR2: DFQATT and SNEGSKA (reference sequence). CDR3 size: 14 residues. CDR3 residues: CSASGAGLAYEQYF. CDR3 sequence (DNA): TGCAGTGCTAGTGGAGCGGGACTAGCCTACGAGCAGTACTTC.

The chain employs TRBV28 and TRBJ2-3; TRBD2 matches at 7 bases. V shed 8 bases, J shed 5 bases, and the junction held 13 bases outside the gene matches. Germline values: CDR1 MDHEN, CDR2 SYDVKM. The CDR3 totals 15 residues. The CDR3 bases are TGTGCCAGCGGATCAACGGGAGGTTTAAGAGATACGCAGTATTTT. Translating it yields CASGSTGGLRDTQYF. The whole variable domain, remainder taken from reference TRBV28 and TRBJ2-3, is DVKVTQSSRYLVKRTGEKVFLECVQDMDHENMFWYRQDPGLGLRLIYFSYDVKMKEKGDIPEGYSVSREKKERFSLILESASTNQTSMYLCASGSTGGLRDTQYFGPGTRLTVL.

Here the CDR3 reads CASRGQGANEQYF. The CDR3 DNA sequence: TGTGCCAGCAGGGGACAGGGGGCGAACGAGCAGTACTTC. The rearrangement joins TRBV25-1 to TRBJ2-7; TRBD1 matches 12 bases. With 6 bases clipped from V and 5 bases from J, the junction kept 2 bases outside the gene matches. The CDR3 sequence is 13 residues long. Germline CDR1 MGHDK, CDR2 SYGVNS.

The genes are TRBV5-4 and TRBJ2-5; TRBD1 aligns across 7 bases. The CDR3 has 14 amino acids. Germline CDR1 reads SGHNT; CDR2 reads YYREEE (reference sequence). V lost 9 bases to trimming and J lost 2 bases; unmatched junction nucleotides: 10. The CDR3 reads CATGPGTVQETQYF. The CDR3 nucleotides are TGTGCCACCGGGCCGGGGACAGTACAAGAGACCCAGTACTTC.

This clone was detected only once. This specimen includes other DNA sequences encoding the same CDR3. The chain has TRBV11-2 and TRBJ2-7; TRBD1 agrees at 9 bases. V shed 1 base and J 4 bases; nucleotides not matched to a gene: 2. The CDR3 consists of 14 residues. In germline, CDR1 is SGHAT, CDR2 FQNNGV. CDR3 region: CASSLGQGGYEQYF. CDR3 sequence (DNA): TGTGCCAGCAGCTTAGGACAGGGGGGATACGAGCAGTACTTC.